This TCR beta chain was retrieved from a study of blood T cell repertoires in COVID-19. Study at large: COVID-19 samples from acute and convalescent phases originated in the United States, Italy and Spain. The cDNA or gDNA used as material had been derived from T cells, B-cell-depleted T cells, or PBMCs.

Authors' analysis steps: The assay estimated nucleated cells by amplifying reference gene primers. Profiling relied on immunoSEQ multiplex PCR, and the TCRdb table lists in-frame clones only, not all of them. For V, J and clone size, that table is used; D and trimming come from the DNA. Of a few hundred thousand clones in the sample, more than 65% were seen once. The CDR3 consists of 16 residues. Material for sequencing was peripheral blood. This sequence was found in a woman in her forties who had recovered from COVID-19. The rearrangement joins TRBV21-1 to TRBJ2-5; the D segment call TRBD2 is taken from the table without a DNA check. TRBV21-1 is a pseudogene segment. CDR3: CASSNRTSDERETQYF. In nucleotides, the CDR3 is TGTGCCAGCAGCAATAGGACTAGCGACGAAAGGGAGACCCAGTACTTC.